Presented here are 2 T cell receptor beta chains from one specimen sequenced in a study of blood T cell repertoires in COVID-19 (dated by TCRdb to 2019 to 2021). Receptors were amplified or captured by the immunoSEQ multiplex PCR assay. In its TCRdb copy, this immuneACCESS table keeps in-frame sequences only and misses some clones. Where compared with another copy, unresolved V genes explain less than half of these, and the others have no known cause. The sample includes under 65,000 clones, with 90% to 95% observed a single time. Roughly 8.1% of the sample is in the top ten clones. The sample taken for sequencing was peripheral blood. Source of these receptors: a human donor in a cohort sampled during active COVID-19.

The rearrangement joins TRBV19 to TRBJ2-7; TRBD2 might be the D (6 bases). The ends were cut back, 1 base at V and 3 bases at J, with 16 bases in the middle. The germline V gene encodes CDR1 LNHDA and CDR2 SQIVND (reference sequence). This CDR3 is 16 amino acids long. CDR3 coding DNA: TGTGCCAGTAGTATAGGTGCGGGGCAGGGAGTCTACGAGCAGTACTTC. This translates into CASSIGAGQGVYEQYF.

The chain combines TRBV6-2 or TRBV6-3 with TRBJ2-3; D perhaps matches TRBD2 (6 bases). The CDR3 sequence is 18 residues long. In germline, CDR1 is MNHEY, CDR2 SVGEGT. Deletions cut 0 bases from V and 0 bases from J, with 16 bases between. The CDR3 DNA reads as TGTGCCAGCAGTTACTCGAGTACGGGGGTTTCTAGCACAGATACGCAGTATTTT. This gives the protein CASSYSSTGVSSTDTQYF.